The clone carrying this T cell receptor beta chain has at least ten counts. Trimming stripped 1 base from V and 2 bases from J, with 10 bases between. This CDR3 is built from 14 residues. Germline-derived CDR1 and CDR2 are SGHRS and YFSETQ. The sample is drawn from a study of identical twins. Each CDR3 protein is one row after TCRdb ran MiXCR on the 5' RACE reads. The table has 450,000 to 650,000 distinct CDR3 sequences, roughly 15% seen once. This sample also appeared in a second study, on yellow fever vaccine responses in identical twins. That work adds: Twins reportedly had a vaccine T cell response that seemed partly convergent, partly personalized.

The J gene is TRBJ2-7, the V gene TRBV5-1, with D possibly being TRBD1 (5 bases). The clonotype was recovered from a young woman in good health. The sequenced sample consisted of CD4+ T cells sorted from blood. The CDR3 DNA reads TGCGCCAGCAGCTTGACAGGCAAAACCTACGAGCAGTACTTC. Protein sequence: CASSLTGKTYEQYF.